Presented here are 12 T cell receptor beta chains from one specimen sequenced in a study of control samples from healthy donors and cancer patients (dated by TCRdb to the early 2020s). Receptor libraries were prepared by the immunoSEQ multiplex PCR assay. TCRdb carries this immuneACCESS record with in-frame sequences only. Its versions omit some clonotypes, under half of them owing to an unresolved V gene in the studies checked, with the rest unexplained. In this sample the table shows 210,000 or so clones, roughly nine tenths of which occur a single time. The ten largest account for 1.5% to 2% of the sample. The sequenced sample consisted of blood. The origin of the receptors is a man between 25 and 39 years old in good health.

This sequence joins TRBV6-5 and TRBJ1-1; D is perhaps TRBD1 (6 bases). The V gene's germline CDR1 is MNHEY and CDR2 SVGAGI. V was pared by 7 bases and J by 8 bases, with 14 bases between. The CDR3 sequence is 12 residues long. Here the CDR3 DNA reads TGTGCCAGCACCCACGATGGGGGCGAAGCTTTCTTT. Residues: CASTHDGGEAFF.

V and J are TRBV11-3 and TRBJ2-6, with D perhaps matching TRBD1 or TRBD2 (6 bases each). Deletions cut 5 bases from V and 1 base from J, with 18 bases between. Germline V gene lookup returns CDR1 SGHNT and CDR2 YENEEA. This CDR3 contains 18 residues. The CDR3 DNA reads TGTGCCAGCAGCCCCGGTGCGGGACAACCGTCTGGGGCCAACGTCCTGACTTTC. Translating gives CASSPGAGQPSGANVLTF. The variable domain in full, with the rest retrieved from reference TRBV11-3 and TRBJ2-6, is EAGVVQSPRYKIIEKKQPVAFWCNPISGHNTLYWYLQNLGQGPELLIRYENEEAVDDSQLPKDRFSAERLKGVDSTLKIQPAELGDSAVYLCASSPGAGQPSGANVLTFGAGSRLTVL.

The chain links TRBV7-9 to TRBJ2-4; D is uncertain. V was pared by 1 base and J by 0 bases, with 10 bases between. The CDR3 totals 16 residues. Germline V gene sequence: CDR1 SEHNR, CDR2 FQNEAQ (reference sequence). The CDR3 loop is CASSLELWEAKNIQYF. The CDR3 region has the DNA TGTGCCAGCAGCTTAGAACTATGGGAAGCCAAAAACATTCAGTACTTC. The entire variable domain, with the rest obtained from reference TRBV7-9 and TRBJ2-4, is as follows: DTGVSQNPRHKITKRGQNVTFRCDPISEHNRLYWYRQTLGQGPEFLTYFQNEAQLEKSRLLSDRFSAERPKGSFSTLEIQRTEQGDSAMYLCASSLELWEAKNIQYFGAGTRLSVL.

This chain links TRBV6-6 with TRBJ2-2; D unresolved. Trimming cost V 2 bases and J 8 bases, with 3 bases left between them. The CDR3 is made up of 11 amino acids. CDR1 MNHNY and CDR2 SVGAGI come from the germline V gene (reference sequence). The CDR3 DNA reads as TGTGCCAGCAGTTACGTGGGGGAGCTGTTTTTT. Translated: CASSYVGELFF.

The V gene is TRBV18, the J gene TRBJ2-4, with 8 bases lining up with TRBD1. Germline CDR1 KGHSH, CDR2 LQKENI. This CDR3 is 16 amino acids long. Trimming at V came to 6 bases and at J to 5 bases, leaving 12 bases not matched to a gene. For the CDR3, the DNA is TGTGCCAGCTCTTCCGGGACAGGCAAGGTCCAAAACATTCAGTACTTC. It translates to CASSSGTGKVQNIQYF.

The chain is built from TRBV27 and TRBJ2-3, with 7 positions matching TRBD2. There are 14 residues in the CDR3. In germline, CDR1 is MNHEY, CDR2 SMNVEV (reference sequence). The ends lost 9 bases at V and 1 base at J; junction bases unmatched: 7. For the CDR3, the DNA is TGTGCCAGTTCCGGGACTACCGGCACAGATACGCAGTATTTT. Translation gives CASSGTTGTDTQYF.

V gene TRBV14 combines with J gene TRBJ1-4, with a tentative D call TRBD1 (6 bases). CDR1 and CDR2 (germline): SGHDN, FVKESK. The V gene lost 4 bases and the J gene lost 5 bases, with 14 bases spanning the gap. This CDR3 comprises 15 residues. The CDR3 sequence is CASSPTTGPNEKLFF. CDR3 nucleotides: TGTGCCAGCAGCCCGACCACAGGGCCCAATGAAAAACTGTTTTTT.

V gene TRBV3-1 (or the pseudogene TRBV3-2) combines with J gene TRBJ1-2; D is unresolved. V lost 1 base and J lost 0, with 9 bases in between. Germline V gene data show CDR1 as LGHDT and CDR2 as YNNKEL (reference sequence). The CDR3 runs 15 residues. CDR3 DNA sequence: TGTGCCAGCAGCCAAGCAACACTCGCTAACTATGGCTACACCTTC. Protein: CASSQATLANYGYTF.

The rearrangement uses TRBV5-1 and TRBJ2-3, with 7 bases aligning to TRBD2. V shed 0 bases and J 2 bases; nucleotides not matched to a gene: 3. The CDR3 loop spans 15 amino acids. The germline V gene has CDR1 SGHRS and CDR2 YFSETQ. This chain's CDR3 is CASSLGGGSTDTQYF. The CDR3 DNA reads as TGCGCCAGCAGCTTGGGCGGGGGATCCACAGATACGCAGTATTTT.

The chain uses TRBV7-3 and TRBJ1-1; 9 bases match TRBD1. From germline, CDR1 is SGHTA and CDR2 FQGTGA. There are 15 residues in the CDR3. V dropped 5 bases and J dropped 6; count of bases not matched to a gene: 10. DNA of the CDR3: TGTGCCAGCAGCCCCAACCCCGGACAGGGGTCTGAAGCTTTCTTT. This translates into CASSPNPGQGSEAFF.

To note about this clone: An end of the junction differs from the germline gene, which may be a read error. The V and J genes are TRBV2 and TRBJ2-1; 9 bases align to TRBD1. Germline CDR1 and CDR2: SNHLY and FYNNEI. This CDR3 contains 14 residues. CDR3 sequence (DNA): TGTGCCAGCAGCGAAGGGACAGGGAGGAATGAGCAGTTCTTC. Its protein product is CASSEGTGRNEQFF.

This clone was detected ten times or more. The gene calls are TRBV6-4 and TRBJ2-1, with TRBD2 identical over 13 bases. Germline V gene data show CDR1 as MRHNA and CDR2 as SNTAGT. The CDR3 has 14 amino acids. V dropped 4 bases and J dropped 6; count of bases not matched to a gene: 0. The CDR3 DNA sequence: TGTGCCAGCAGTGGACTAGCGGGGGGCAATGAGCAGTTCTTC. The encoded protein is CASSGLAGGNEQFF.